The 27 T cell receptor beta chains in this list originate from one sample, sequenced in a study of PD-1 blockade in classical Hodgkin lymphoma. Each and every patient relapsed after autologous stem cell transplantation, and patients got differing brentuximab vedotin exposure. Sequenced by immunoSEQ multiplex PCR; TCRdb stores in-frame clones only, minus some. The sample yields 50,000 or so clones, roughly 73% seen once. The specimen comprised peripheral blood mononuclear cells (PBMCs), sampled before the second cycle of nivolumab. Every receptor here comes from a human donor with classical Hodgkin lymphoma.

The CDR3 is CASSLVGGSVTEAFF. CDR3 sequence (DNA): TGTGCCAGCAGCTTGGTGGGAGGGTCGGTGACTGAAGCTTTCTTT. This chain uses TRBV5-4 with TRBJ1-1; D is unclear. This CDR3 is built from 15 residues. The germline V gene encodes CDR1 SGHNT and CDR2 YYREEE (reference sequence). V lost 0 bases and J lost 5, with 14 bases in between.

The chain recombines TRBV29-1 with TRBJ2-3; no clear D gene. Germline CDR1 is SQVTM and CDR2 is ANQGSEA. The CDR3 covers 13 residues. Between the trimmed V and J ends, which lost 7 bases and 0 bases, there was a span of 11 bases. The DNA for the CDR3 is TGCAGCGGCCGGACGTATAGCACAGATACGCAGTATTTT. The encoded protein is CSGRTYSTDTQYF.

This chain links TRBV11-2 with TRBJ2-7; TRBD1 agrees at 10 bases. With 5 bases clipped from V and 3 bases from J, the junction kept 7 bases outside the gene matches. Germline V gene sequence: CDR1 SGHAT, CDR2 FQNNGV. The CDR3 consists of 15 residues. This CDR3 is CASSRRRDRGYEQYF. The CDR3 bases are TGTGCCAGCAGCCGACGTCGGGACAGGGGCTACGAGCAGTACTTC.

The genes are TRBV16 and TRBJ1-5; tentatively, D is TRBD1 (5 bases). The V and J ends lost 0 bases and 7 bases respectively, with 13 bases between them. The CDR3 totals 15 residues. Germline lookup yields CDR1 KGHSY and CDR2 FQNENV. The CDR3 bases are TGTGCCAGCAGCCAATCTGGCAGGGAGGGCCAGCCCCAGCATTTT. Translating gives CASSQSGREGQPQHF.

The genes are TRBV30 and TRBJ2-5, with D perhaps TRBD1 (5 bases). V lost 0 bases to trimming and J lost 0 bases, with 14 bases between them. This CDR3 is 16 amino acids long. The germline CDR1 and CDR2 sequences are GTSNPN and SVGIG (reference sequence). CDR3 DNA: TGTGCCTGGAGTGTCCGGACACCAAGGTACCAAGAGACCCAGTACTTC. It yields the protein CAWSVRTPRYQETQYF.

Worth noting for this clone: Other DNA sequences in this specimen translate into the identical CDR3. CDR3 DNA sequence: TGTGCCAGCAGCTTCAGCTCCTACGAGCAGTACTTC. Its protein product is CASSFSSYEQYF. This chain joins TRBV7-9 and TRBJ2-7; D gene ambiguous. The V gene lost 3 bases and the J gene lost 0 bases, with 3 bases spanning the gap. The CDR3 contains 12 residues. Germline-derived CDR1 and CDR2 are SEHNR and FQNEAQ (reference sequence).

This chain joins TRBV10-3 and TRBJ2-2; tentatively, D is TRBD1 (6 bases). The length of the CDR3 is 15 residues. Trimming took off 7 bases at V and 6 bases at J, with 18 bases between the two ends. Germline lookup yields CDR1 ENHRY and CDR2 SYGVKD. The DNA for the CDR3 is TGTGCCATCACCGGGAAGGACAGTGGTGCCGGGGAGCTGTTTTTT. As protein: CAITGKDSGAGELFF.

This chain joins TRBV19 and TRBJ2-1; 7 bases are a match to TRBD1. CDR3 length equals 15 residues. CDR1 is LNHDA and CDR2 is SQIVND in the germline V gene (reference sequence). The V segment lost 5 bases and the J segment 3 bases; nucleotides outside the gene matches: 7. For the CDR3, the DNA is TGTGCCAGTAGTGCCAGGGGGTACAGCTACAATGAGCAGTTCTTC. Its protein is CASSARGYSYNEQFF.

This clone was seen only a few times. The gene calls are TRBV7-9 and TRBJ2-3; a possible D gene is TRBD2 (5 bases). There are 15 residues in the CDR3. Deletions cut 1 base from V and 2 bases from J, with 10 bases between. From germline, CDR1 is SEHNR and CDR2 FQNEAQ (reference sequence). CDR3 coding DNA: TGTGCCAGCAGCTTAGGGAGCGGTGTCACAGATACGCAGTATTTT. Its translation: CASSLGSGVTDTQYF.

The chain couples TRBV7-3 to TRBJ2-6; 9 bases agree with TRBD1. This CDR3 has 16 residues. V shed 6 bases, J shed 4 bases, and the junction held 7 bases outside the gene matches. Germline V gene data show CDR1 as SGHTA and CDR2 as FQGTGA. The CDR3 DNA is TGTGCCAGCAGACCGGGACAGGGTTTGGGGGCCAACGTCCTGACTTTC. This codes for CASRPGQGLGANVLTF.

This clone is labeled as medium-sized. This rearrangement joins TRBV18 to TRBJ2-3, with TRBD1 identical over 9 bases. CDR1 and CDR2 (germline): KGHSH, LQKENI. The V and J ends lost 11 bases and 0 bases, in that order; junction bases with no gene match: 6. CDR3 length equals 14 residues. CDR3 DNA: TGTGCCGGAAAAACAGGGGGCAGCACAGATACGCAGTATTTT. Translated: CAGKTGGSTDTQYF.

This chain joins TRBV7-9 and TRBJ1-3, with no clear D. Germline-derived CDR1 and CDR2 are SEHNR and FQNEAQ (reference sequence). The V end lost 5 bases, the J end lost 7 bases, and 21 bases lay between the germline ends. The CDR3 runs 16 residues. CDR3 in DNA: TGTGCCAGCAGCCCCCCCCTGTCTCCGGCGTCGAACACCATATATTTT. This sequence encodes CASSPPLSPASNTIYF.

This sequence joins TRBV1 and TRBJ2-3. TRBV1 is a recognized pseudogene. This CDR3 is 15 amino acids long. For the CDR3, the DNA is TGCACCAGCAGCGGGGACGGCGCCTACACAGATACGCAGTATTTT. Its protein product is CTSSGDGAYTDTQYF.

This clone was detected a few times. This sequence joins TRBV11-2 and TRBJ2-3; perhaps TRBD1 as D (6 bases). The V end was cut by 1 base, the J end by 6 bases, with 14 bases between. Germline CDR1 is SGHAT and CDR2 is FQNNGV. This CDR3 is 15 amino acids long. The CDR3 loop is CASSLAPGAPDTQYF. DNA of the CDR3: TGTGCCAGCAGCTTAGCCCCAGGGGCCCCGGATACGCAGTATTTT.

The chain combines TRBV18 with TRBJ2-5; D not certain. Germline values: CDR1 KGHSH, CDR2 LQKENI. Trimming cost V 5 bases and J 3 bases, with 4 bases left between them. This CDR3 region has 11 residues. Here the CDR3 reads CASSSKETQYF. The DNA for the CDR3 is TGTGCCAGCTCATCAAAAGAGACCCAGTACTTC.

V gene TRBV19 combines with J gene TRBJ1-2; D may be TRBD1 (6 bases). Germline V gene data show CDR1 as LNHDA and CDR2 as SQIVND (reference sequence). Deletions cut 1 base from V and 3 bases from J, with 12 bases between. There are 15 residues in the CDR3. CDR3 sequence (DNA): TGTGCCAGTAGTATAGGGCGCCCAGGGGACTATGGCTACACCTTC. Translating it yields CASSIGRPGDYGYTF. The whole variable domain, remainder taken from reference TRBV19 and TRBJ1-2, is DGGITQSPKYLFRKEGQNVTLSCEQNLNHDAMYWYRQDPGQGLRLIYYSQIVNDFQKGDIAEGYSVSREKKESFPLTVTSAQKNPTAFYLCASSIGRPGDYGYTFGSGTRLTVV.

The CDR3 loop is CASSLSTDSGANVLTF. The CDR3 DNA follows: TGTGCCAGCAGCTTAAGCACAGACTCTGGGGCCAACGTCCTGACTTTC. The chain has TRBV7-3 and TRBJ2-6; D ambiguous. This CDR3 spans 16 amino acids. Germline V gene data show CDR1 as SGHTA and CDR2 as FQGTGA. V shed 1 base and J shed 0 bases, with 7 bases lying between them.

CDR3 coding DNA: TGTGCCAGCAGTGAACAGAACAGGGCCGGCACTGAAGCTTTCTTT. Its translation is CASSEQNRAGTEAFF. This rearrangement joins TRBV6-1 to TRBJ1-1, with a possible D match to TRBD1 (6 bases). Germline-derived CDR1 and CDR2 are MNHNS and SASEGT. The length of the CDR3 is 15 residues. Deletions cut 2 bases from V and 4 bases from J, with 14 bases between.

V is TRBV27 and J is TRBJ1-2; TRBD1 agrees at 7 bases. V dropped 4 bases and J dropped 6; count of bases not matched to a gene: 2. The length of the CDR3 is 12 residues. Germline V gene data show CDR1 as MNHEY and CDR2 as SMNVEV (reference sequence). The CDR3 loop is CASSYRGDGYTF. The CDR3 bases are TGTGCCAGCAGTTACAGGGGCGATGGCTACACCTTC.

Concerning this clone: Other DNA sequences from this sample encode an identical CDR3 as well. V and J are TRBV7-3 and TRBJ1-1, with TRBD1 as a possible D gene (6 bases). The V end lost 2 bases, the J end lost 5 bases, and 12 bases lay between the germline ends. Germline V gives CDR1 SGHTA, CDR2 FQGTGA. This CDR3 has 14 residues. The CDR3 loop reads CASSLGRGGTEAFF. DNA of the CDR3: TGTGCCAGCAGCTTAGGCCGAGGGGGGACTGAAGCTTTCTTT.

The V call is TRBV7-3, the J call TRBJ2-1; D perhaps matches TRBD1 (6 bases). The CDR3 contains 15 residues. CDR1 SGHTA and CDR2 FQGTGA come from the germline V gene. Trimming removed 1 base from V and 3 bases from J, with 10 bases in between. As DNA, the CDR3 is TGTGCCAGCAGCTTAAAGGCAGGGGTCTACAATGAGCAGTTCTTC. This sequence encodes CASSLKAGVYNEQFF.

J is TRBJ2-7 and V is TRBV28; D possibly corresponds to TRBD1 (5 bases). The germline gives CDR1 MDHEN, CDR2 SYDVKM. Trimming removed 10 bases from V and 1 base from J, with 8 bases in between. The length of the CDR3 is 11 residues. This chain's CDR3 is CAIDSSYEQYF. CDR3 nucleotide sequence: TGTGCCATCGACAGTTCCTACGAGCAGTACTTC.

The rearrangement joins TRBV10-3 to TRBJ2-4, with 11 bases that match TRBD2. Germline V gene lookup returns CDR1 ENHRY and CDR2 SYGVKD. Trimming removed 0 bases from V and 9 bases from J; junction bases left unmatched: 1. The CDR3 consists of 14 residues. The CDR3: CAISESTSGVIQYF. In DNA, the CDR3 is TGTGCCATCAGTGAGTCGACTAGCGGGGTCATTCAGTACTTC.

V usage is TRBV7-9 and J usage is TRBJ2-7; 7 bases fit TRBD2. Trimming at V came to 0 bases and at J to 4 bases, leaving 6 bases not matched to a gene. Germline V gene data show CDR1 as SEHNR and CDR2 as FQNEAQ (reference sequence). The CDR3 is 15 residues long. This CDR3 is CASSLAGLVHYEQYF. For the CDR3, the DNA is TGTGCCAGCAGCTTAGCCGGACTAGTCCATTACGAGCAGTACTTC.

In its sample, this clone was seen a few times. The chain uses TRBV2 and TRBJ1-1; D perhaps matches TRBD1 (6 bases). Germline-derived CDR1 and CDR2 are SNHLY and FYNNEI. CDR3 length: 15 amino acids. With 6 bases removed from V and 5 bases from J, the gap between germline ends came to 19 bases. The CDR3 DNA is TGTGCCAGCAGAGAACAGGGAATTGCGGGAACTGAAGCTTTCTTT. Encoded protein: CASREQGIAGTEAFF.

The chain couples TRBV7-2 to TRBJ2-2; D unclear. This CDR3 spans 14 amino acids. CDR1 and CDR2 from the germline V gene are SGHTA and FQGNSA. V lost 3 bases, J lost 1 base, and 6 bases lay in between. The CDR3 sequence is CASSFIGNTGELFF. The CDR3 coding sequence is TGTGCCAGCAGCTTTATAGGGAACACCGGGGAGCTGTTTTTT.

The rearrangement uses TRBV5-4 and TRBJ2-3; no reliable D call. From germline, CDR1 is SGHNT and CDR2 YYREEE (reference sequence). Between the trimmed V and J ends, which lost 4 bases and 2 bases, there was a span of 5 bases. The CDR3 loop spans 12 amino acids. CDR3 sequence reads: CASSAITDTQYF. In DNA, the CDR3 is TGTGCCAGCAGCGCTATCACAGATACGCAGTATTTT.